The present entry profiles one T cell receptor beta chain with its context. This entry belongs to a study of blood T cell repertoires in COVID-19. Study context: Whether acute or convalescent, the COVID-19 samples came from the United States, Italy and Spain. Sample material is recorded as cDNA or gDNA derived from T cells, B-cell-depleted T cells, or PBMCs.

The CDR3 sequence is 12 residues long. Trimming pared 7 bases from V and 8 bases from J, leaving 14 bases between. In the source study's methods: By means of reference gene primer amplification, nucleated cell counts were estimated. This table comes from immunoSEQ multiplex PCR, and its TCRdb copy is limited to in-frame clones, with some not included. The V and J calls and the clone size are those of that table, but D and trimming were determined from the DNA. The sample shows over 70,000 clones, approximately 83% of them seen only once. V gene TRBV12-3 or TRBV12-4 combines with J gene TRBJ1-2, with D tentatively TRBD1 (6 bases). The sequence came from a human donor in a cohort sampled during active COVID-19. The sample consisted of peripheral blood. CDR3 residues: CASTFGGLGYTF. Written as DNA, the CDR3 is TGTGCCAGCACCTTCGGGGGGCTGGGCTACACCTTC.